This T cell receptor beta chain was observed in a study of blood T cell repertoires in COVID-19. Whole-study context: The study drew acute and convalescent COVID-19 samples from the United States, Italy and Spain. Sample material is recorded as cDNA or gDNA derived from T cells, B-cell-depleted T cells, or PBMCs.

The ends were cut back, 3 bases at V and 4 bases at J, with 9 bases in the middle. CDR3 length equals 13 residues. Germline V gives CDR1 MNHEY, CDR2 SMNVEV (reference sequence). Original methodology: Amplified reference gene primers provided the basis for estimating nucleated cell counts. Profiling relied on immunoSEQ multiplex PCR, and the TCRdb table lists in-frame clones only, not all of them. Clone size and V and J calls were adopted from that table, with D and trimming inferred from the DNA. The data contain about 44,000 clones, around 93% of them singletons. Source material: peripheral blood. The V call is TRBV27, the J call TRBJ1-1; D gene uncertain. The source of this sequence is a human donor in a cohort sampled during active COVID-19. This CDR3 reads CASSLAGSTEAFF. The CDR3 DNA is TGTGCCAGCAGTTTGGCTGGGAGCACTGAAGCTTTCTTT.